This TCR beta chain comes out of a study of blood T cell repertoires in COVID-19 (dated by TCRdb to the early 2020s). Describing the broader study: The collaborator samples originated in the United States, Italy and Spain and spanned the acute and convalescent phases of COVID-19. The material from the prospective study consisted of cDNA or gDNA derived from T cells, B-cell-depleted T cells, or PBMCs. The dataset comprised deeply sampled blood TCRbeta repertoires from subjects exposed to, actively infected with, or recovered from COVID-19. A freely available public database, intended as a resource for researchers studying the immune response to SARS-CoV-2, is where the repertoires were released. The samples were drawn from the first 160 participants of the ongoing ImmuneRACE study and from 1,254 subjects provided by 6 global collaborators. Sample metadata almost always included a de-identified subject ID, COVID-19 status, age in years and sex. Where HLA class I and class II types were available, the types were taken from metadata supplied by the sample provider, not from assay-based typing.

The paper as a whole reports these results and caveats: How much clinical and demographic metadata was included differed by source and by participant, and the metadata was provided uncurated.

Taken from cysteine to phenylalanine, the CDR3 has 13 residues. The entry retains the CDR3 DNA only, 39 bases that are in frame from base 1. For this chain, trimming is 4 bases at the V end and 3 bases at the J end, and the number of junction bases without a gene match is 3. The germline V gene provides CDR1 SGHAT and CDR2 FQNNGV. Remarks on this clone: The antigen this receptor binds is unknown. Per-nucleotide qualities are absent, and no much larger clonotype sits a single base away.

Collaborating institutions collected whole blood in K2EDTA tubes following their own protocols. For TCRbeta analysis, collaborators shipped samples in one of three forms: frozen whole blood, isolated PBMCs, or DNA extracted from either of those sample types. TCRbeta CDR3 regions were amplified from genomic DNA using the immunoSEQ Assay, a bias-controlled multiplex PCR. In the source study's methods: Nucleated cell counts per sample were estimated from amplification of reference gene primers within the assay. To quantify the absolute abundance of each unique TCRbeta CDR3 rearrangement, sequence reads were collapsed and filtered. Productive Simpson clonality was computed per sample as the square root of Simpson's diversity index over productive rearrangements. TCRdb limited this immuneACCESS table to in-frame rearrangements with V and J called. A share of clones is missing; checked studies link under half to unresolved V genes, and the rest is unexplained. V and J calls and clone size are those listed in that table; D and trimming were worked out from the DNA. Across this sample there are approximately 80,000 clones, with about 82% seen only once. The ten largest make up 8% of the sample.

This sequence originates from a man in his forties or fifties with active COVID-19. The chain is encoded by TRBV11-2 joined to TRBJ2-7; the central 7 bases match TRBD1. Sequencing was performed on peripheral blood. The DNA sequence follows: TGTGCCAGCAGCTCCCGGGACAGCTACGAGCAGTACTTC. The encoded protein is CASSSRDSYEQYF.